Following are 9 T cell receptor beta chains from one sample sequenced in a study of T cell repertoires in cytomegalovirus infection (dated by TCRdb to between 2017 and 2020). TCRdb records Illumina HiSeq 1500 as the sequencer. Clones were called with MiXCR by TCRdb after fastp trimmed the public reads at Q25, and only in-frame beta chains were retained. For every CDR3 protein sequence, its rows merge into one entry that carries the most common genes and DNA. Within this sample are hundreds of thousands of distinct CDR3 sequences, with around 29% of them counted one time only. About an eighth of the sample is taken by the ten largest. Antigen specificity for these receptors is unknown. The sample's treatment or condition label, decoded: in vitro stimulation with specific CMV peptide epitopes to enrich CMV-specific T cells. The sequencing here drew on cultured CD8+ T cells from PBMCs, taken from culture after CMV antigen stimulation. These TCRs come from a human donor in good health (CMV status not recorded). Some clones in this sample may be carry-over from other donors' samples.

V gene TRBV27 combines with J gene TRBJ2-5; 9 bases align to TRBD1. The V segment lost 5 bases and the J segment 4 bases; nucleotides outside the gene matches: 5. Germline V CDR1 and CDR2: MNHEY, SMNVEV (reference sequence). The CDR3 has 14 amino acids. CDR3 sequence (DNA): TGTGCCAGCAGTGGGGGACAGGGAGGAGAGACCCAGTACTTC. This codes for CASSGGQGGETQYF.

This clonotype has ten or more counts. The V gene is TRBV7-2, the J gene TRBJ2-7, with 10 bases lining up with TRBD2. Germline values: CDR1 SGHTA, CDR2 FQGNSA. This CDR3 spans 14 amino acids. V lost 2 bases and J lost 5; bases outside the gene matches: 3. Written as DNA, the CDR3 is TGTGCCAGCAGCTTACTAGCGGGAGTTCACGAGCAGTACGTC. Its protein product is CASSLLAGVHEQYV.

This clonotype showed up just a few times. The rearrangement joins TRBV12-3 or TRBV12-4 to TRBJ2-1; TRBD2 matches 16 bases. The CDR3 has 17 amino acids. Losses at the gene ends were 4 bases for V and 7 bases for J; bases not matched to a gene: 7. The CDR3 nucleotides are TGTGCCAGCAGTTCCGGGACTAGCGGGGGGGCCAGGAATGAGCAGTTCTTC. Translation gives CASSSGTSGGARNEQFF.

Turning to this clonotype: Its ends do not fully match the called genes, so a read error is possible. The chain joins TRBV4-2 to TRBJ2-1; 10 bases fit TRBD2. The CDR3 contains 15 residues. Germline lookup yields CDR1 LGHNA and CDR2 YNFKEQ. CDR3 region: CVSNQGLADYNEQFF. As DNA, the CDR3 is TGTGTCAGCAACCAAGGACTAGCGGACTACAATGAGCAGTTCTTC.

This clonotype was recorded only once. The gene calls are TRBV11-2 and TRBJ2-7; 8 positions agree with TRBD1. The CDR3 has 14 amino acids. Losses at the gene ends were 5 bases for V and 8 bases for J; bases not matched to a gene: 11. Per germline, CDR1 SGHAT and CDR2 FQNNGV. The CDR3: CASSTGTGGKKQYF. The CDR3 DNA sequence: TGTGCCAGCAGCACCGGGACAGGCGGGAAGAAGCAGTACTTC.

This clonotype has at least ten counts. This chain joins TRBV7-6 and TRBJ1-1; TRBD1 matches 11 bases. The germline gives CDR1 SGHVS, CDR2 FNYEAQ. J lost 4 bases, V lost 5 bases, and 9 bases had no gene match. The CDR3 is 16 residues long. Written as DNA, the CDR3 is TGTGCCAGCAGCCAATCGGACAGGGGGCTGGTCACTGAAGCTTTCTTT. Translated, it gives CASSQSDRGLVTEAFF.

The gene calls are TRBV4-1 and TRBJ2-7; D may correspond to TRBD1 or TRBD2 (5 bases each). CDR3 size: 13 residues. Trimming stripped 1 base from V and 6 bases from J, with 10 bases between. CDR1 is MGHRA, CDR2 YSYEKL, per germline. Here the CDR3 reads CASSQGGGGEQYF. As DNA, the CDR3 is TGCGCCAGCAGCCAAGGAGGTGGGGGCGAGCAGTACTTC.

This clonotype was counted between two and nine times. V gene TRBV5-8 combines with J gene TRBJ2-7; D unclear. CDR3 length: 9 residues. In germline, CDR1 is SGHTS, CDR2 YDEGEE. V lost 3 bases to trimming and J lost 12 bases, with 7 bases between them. The CDR3 DNA follows: TGTGCCAGCAGCTCGGGTCTGTACTTC. It is translated as CASSSGLYF.

This rearrangement joins TRBV27 to TRBJ2-3; the D gene is possibly TRBD1 (5 bases). Trimming removed 5 bases from V and 6 bases from J, with 12 bases in between. This CDR3 has 13 amino acids. Looked up from germline, CDR1 is MNHEY and CDR2 is SMNVEV (reference sequence). The CDR3 loop reads CASSTYDSDTQYF. CDR3 in DNA: TGTGCCAGCAGTACATACGACAGTGATACGCAGTATTTT.